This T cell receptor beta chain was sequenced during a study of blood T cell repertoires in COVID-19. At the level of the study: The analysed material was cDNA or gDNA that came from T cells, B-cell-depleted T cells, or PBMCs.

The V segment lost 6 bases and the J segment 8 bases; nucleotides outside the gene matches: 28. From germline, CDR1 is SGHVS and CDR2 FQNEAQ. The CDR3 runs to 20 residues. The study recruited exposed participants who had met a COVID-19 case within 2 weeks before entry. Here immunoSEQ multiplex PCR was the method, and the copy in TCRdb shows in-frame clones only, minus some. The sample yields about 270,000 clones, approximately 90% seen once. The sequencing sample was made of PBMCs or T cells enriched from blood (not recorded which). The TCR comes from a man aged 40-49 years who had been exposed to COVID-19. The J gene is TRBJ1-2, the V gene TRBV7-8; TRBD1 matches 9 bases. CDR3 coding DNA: TGTGCCAGCAGGCTGACTCGAGTACTAGCCGGGACAGGGACGCACTCCGGCTACACCTTC. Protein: CASRLTRVLAGTGTHSGYTF. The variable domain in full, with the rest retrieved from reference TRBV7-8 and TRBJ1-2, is GAGVSQSPRYKVAKRGQDVALRCDPISGHVSLFWYQQALGQGPEFLTYFQNEAQLDKSGLPSDRFFAERPEGSVSTLKIQRTQQEDSAVYLCASRLTRVLAGTGTHSGYTFGSGTRLTVV.